The 4 T cell receptor beta chains reported below all come from one sample, sequenced in a study of long-term antiretroviral therapy in people with HIV. At survey level, the immunoSEQ assay was run in its v3.0 version. Some clones are missing from TCRdb's copy, which holds only in-frame ones; the method was immunoSEQ multiplex PCR. The table has 20,000 to 25,000 clones, 65% to 85% seen once. The sample here was unsorted PBMCs, taken around 21 months before starting antiretroviral therapy. These receptors were collected from a woman in her forties with HIV.

The gene calls are TRBV4-3 and TRBJ1-1; 7 bases fit TRBD1. This CDR3 is built from 15 residues. The germline V gene has CDR1 LGHNA and CDR2 YSLEER. V lost 3 bases and J lost 4; bases outside the gene matches: 8. CDR3 sequence reads: CASSHTQGVGTEAFF. In nucleotides, the CDR3 is TGCGCCAGCAGCCATACCCAGGGGGTGGGCACTGAAGCTTTCTTT.

The rearrangement joins TRBV10-2 to TRBJ1-5; D is ambiguous. This CDR3 has 15 residues. V lost 3 bases to trimming and J lost 0 bases, with 9 bases between them. CDR1 WSHSY and CDR2 SAAADI come from the germline V gene. The CDR3 loop reads CASSDRHNSNQPQHF. The CDR3 DNA reads TGCGCCAGCAGTGACCGACATAATAGCAATCAGCCCCAGCATTTT.

The chain has TRBV7-2 and TRBJ2-7; the D is unclear. Germline CDR1 is SGHTA and CDR2 is FQGNSA. With 4 bases removed from V and 2 bases from J, the gap between germline ends came to 9 bases. This CDR3 is 13 amino acids long. CDR3 in DNA: TGTGCCAGCAGCTCCCCCCACACCTACGAGCAGTACTTC. Its protein is CASSSPHTYEQYF.

V usage is TRBV11-3 and J usage is TRBJ1-1, with a possible D match to TRBD1 (5 bases). V was cut by 3 bases and J by 1 base, with 9 bases left in between. The CDR3 has 14 amino acids. Germline V gives CDR1 SGHNT, CDR2 YENEEA. The CDR3 DNA reads TGTGCCAGCAGCTTTGGACATGCGAACACTGAAGCTTTCTTT. It is translated as CASSFGHANTEAFF.